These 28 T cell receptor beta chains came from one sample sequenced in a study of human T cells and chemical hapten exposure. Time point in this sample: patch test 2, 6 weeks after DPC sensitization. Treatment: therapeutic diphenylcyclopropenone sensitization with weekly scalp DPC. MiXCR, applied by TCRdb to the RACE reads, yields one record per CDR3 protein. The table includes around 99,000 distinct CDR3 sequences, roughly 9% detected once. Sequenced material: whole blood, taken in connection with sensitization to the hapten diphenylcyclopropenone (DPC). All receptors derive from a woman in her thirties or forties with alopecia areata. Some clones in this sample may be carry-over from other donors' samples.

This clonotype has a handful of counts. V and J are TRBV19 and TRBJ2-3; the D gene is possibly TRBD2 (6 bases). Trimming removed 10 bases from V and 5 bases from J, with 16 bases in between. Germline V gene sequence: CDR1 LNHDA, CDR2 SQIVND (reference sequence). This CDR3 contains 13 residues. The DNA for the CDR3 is TGTGCCACTGCTTGGAGGGTAGGAGATACGCAGTATTTT. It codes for CATAWRVGDTQYF.

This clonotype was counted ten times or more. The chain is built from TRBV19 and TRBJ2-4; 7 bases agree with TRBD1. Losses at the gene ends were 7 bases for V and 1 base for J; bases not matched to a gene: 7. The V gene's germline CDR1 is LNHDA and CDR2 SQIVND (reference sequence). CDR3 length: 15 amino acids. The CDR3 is CASNNRGAAKNIQYF. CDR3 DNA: TGTGCCAGTAACAACAGGGGTGCGGCCAAAAACATTCAGTACTTC.

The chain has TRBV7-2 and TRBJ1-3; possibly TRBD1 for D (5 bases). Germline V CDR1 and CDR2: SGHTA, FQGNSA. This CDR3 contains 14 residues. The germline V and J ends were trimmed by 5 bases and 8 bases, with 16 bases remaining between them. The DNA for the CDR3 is TGTGCCAGCAGCCGGTCAAGGGAGGGGCACACCATATATTTT. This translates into CASSRSREGHTIYF.

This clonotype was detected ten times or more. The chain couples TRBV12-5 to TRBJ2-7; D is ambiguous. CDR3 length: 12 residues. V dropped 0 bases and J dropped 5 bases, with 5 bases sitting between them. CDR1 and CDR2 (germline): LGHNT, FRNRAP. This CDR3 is CASGLVLNEQYF. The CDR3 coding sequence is TGTGCTAGTGGTTTGGTACTAAACGAGCAGTACTTC.

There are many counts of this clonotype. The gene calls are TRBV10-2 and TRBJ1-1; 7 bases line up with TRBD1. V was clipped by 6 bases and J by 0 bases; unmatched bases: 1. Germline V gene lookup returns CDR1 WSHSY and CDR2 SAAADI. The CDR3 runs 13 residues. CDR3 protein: CASRGQLNTEAFF. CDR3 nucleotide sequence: TGCGCCAGCAGGGGACAGTTGAACACTGAAGCTTTCTTT.

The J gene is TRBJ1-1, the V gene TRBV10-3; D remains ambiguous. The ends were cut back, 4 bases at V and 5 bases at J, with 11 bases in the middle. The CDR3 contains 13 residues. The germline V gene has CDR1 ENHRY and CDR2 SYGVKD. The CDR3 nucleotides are TGTGCCATCAGTGGGGGTCTCGGGACTGAAGCTTTCTTT. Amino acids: CAISGGLGTEAFF.

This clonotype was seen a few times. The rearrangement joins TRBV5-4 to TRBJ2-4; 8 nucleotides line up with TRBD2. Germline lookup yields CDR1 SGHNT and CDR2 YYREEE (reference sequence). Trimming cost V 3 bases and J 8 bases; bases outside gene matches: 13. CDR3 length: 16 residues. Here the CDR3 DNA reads TGTGCCAGCAGCTCTGACTTGCGGGGGGCCAGGGACATTCAGTACTTC. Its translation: CASSSDLRGARDIQYF.

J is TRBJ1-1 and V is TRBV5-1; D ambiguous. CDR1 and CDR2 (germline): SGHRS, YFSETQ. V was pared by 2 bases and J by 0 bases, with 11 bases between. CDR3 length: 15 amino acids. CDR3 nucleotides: TGCGCCAGCAGCTTCGACTCTACACTGAACACTGAAGCTTTCTTT. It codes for CASSFDSTLNTEAFF.

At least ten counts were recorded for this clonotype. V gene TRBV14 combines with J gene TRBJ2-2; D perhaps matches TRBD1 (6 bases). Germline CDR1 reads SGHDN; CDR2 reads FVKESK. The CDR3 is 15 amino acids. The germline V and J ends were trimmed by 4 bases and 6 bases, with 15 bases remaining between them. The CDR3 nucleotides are TGTGCCAGCAGCCCTTACATTACAGGGTCCGGGGAGCTGTTTTTT. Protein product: CASSPYITGSGELFF.

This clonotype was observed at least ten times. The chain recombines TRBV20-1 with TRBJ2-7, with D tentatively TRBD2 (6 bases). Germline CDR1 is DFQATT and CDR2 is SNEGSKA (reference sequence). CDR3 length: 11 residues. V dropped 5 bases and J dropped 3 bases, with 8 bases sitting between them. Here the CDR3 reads CSASGGYEQYF. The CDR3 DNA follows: TGCAGTGCTTCCGGGGGCTACGAGCAGTACTTC.

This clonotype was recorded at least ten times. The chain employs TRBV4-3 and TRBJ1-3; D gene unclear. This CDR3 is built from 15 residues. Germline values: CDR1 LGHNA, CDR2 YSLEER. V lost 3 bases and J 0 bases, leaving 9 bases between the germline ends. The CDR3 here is CASSHGVNSGNTIYF. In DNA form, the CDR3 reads TGCGCCAGCAGCCATGGGGTTAACTCTGGAAACACCATATATTTT.

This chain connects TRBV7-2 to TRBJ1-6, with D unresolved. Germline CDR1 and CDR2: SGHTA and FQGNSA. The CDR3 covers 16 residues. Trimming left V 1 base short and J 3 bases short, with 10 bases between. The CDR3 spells CASSLDFNHYNSPLHF. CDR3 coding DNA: TGTGCCAGCAGCTTAGATTTCAATCACTATAATTCACCCCTCCACTTT.

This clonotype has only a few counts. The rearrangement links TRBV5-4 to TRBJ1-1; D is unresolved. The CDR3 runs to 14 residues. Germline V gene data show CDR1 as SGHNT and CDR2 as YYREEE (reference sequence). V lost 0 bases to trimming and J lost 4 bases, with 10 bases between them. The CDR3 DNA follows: TGTGCCAGCAGCTTGGCTGGTCTCGGCACTGAAGCTTTCTTT. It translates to CASSLAGLGTEAFF.

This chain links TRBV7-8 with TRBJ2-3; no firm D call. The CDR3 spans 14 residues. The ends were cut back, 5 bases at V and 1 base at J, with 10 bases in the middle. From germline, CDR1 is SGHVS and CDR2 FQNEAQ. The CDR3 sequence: CASSPAWRTDTQYF. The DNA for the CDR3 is TGTGCCAGCAGCCCCGCCTGGCGCACAGATACGCAGTATTTT.

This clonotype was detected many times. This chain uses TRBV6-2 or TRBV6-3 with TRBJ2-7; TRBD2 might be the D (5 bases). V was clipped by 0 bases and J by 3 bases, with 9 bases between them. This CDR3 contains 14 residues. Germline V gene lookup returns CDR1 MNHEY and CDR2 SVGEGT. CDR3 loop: CASSYSSGLYEQYF. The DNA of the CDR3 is TGTGCCAGCAGTTACTCGAGCGGCCTCTACGAGCAGTACTTC.

The CDR3 sequence is CSAQTGGSTDTQYF. The CDR3, as DNA: TGCAGTGCCCAAACAGGGGGAAGCACAGATACGCAGTATTTT. The V and J genes are TRBV20-1 and TRBJ2-3; 8 bases match TRBD1. Germline V gives CDR1 DFQATT, CDR2 SNEGSKA (reference sequence). J lost 0 bases, V lost 6 bases, and 5 bases had no gene match. This CDR3 has 14 residues.

The CDR3 nucleotides read TGCAGTGCTAGACCCCCCGGACGGAGTGAAAAACTGTTTTTT. Amino acid sequence: CSARPPGRSEKLFF. The V call is TRBV20-1, the J call TRBJ1-4; D is uncertain. V was shortened by 2 bases and J by 7 bases, with 14 bases between the two germline ends. Germline assignment: CDR1 DFQATT and CDR2 SNEGSKA (reference sequence). This CDR3 comprises 14 residues.

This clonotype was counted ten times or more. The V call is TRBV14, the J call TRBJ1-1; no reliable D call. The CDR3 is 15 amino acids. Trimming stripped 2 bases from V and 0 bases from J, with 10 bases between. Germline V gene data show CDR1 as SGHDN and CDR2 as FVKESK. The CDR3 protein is CASSQQAYLNTEAFF. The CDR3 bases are TGTGCCAGCAGCCAACAGGCCTACCTGAACACTGAAGCTTTCTTT.

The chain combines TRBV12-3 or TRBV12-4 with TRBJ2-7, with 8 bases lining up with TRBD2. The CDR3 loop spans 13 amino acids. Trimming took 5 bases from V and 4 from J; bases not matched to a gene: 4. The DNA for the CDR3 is TGTGCCAGCAGTCTTAGCGGGGTATACGAGCAGTACTTC. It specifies CASSLSGVYEQYF.

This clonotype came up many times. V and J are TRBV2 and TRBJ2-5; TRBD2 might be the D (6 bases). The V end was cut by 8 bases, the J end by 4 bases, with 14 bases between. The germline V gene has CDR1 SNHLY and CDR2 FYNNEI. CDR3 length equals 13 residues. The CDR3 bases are TGTGCCAGCTGTGCCGGAGGGTTAGAGACCCAGTACTTC. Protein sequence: CASCAGGLETQYF.

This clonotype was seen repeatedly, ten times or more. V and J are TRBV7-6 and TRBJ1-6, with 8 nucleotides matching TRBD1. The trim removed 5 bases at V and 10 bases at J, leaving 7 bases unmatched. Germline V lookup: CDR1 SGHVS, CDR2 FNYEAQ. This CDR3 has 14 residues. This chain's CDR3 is CASSPGQGGSPLHF. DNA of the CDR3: TGTGCCAGCAGCCCAGGACAGGGCGGGTCACCCCTCCACTTT.

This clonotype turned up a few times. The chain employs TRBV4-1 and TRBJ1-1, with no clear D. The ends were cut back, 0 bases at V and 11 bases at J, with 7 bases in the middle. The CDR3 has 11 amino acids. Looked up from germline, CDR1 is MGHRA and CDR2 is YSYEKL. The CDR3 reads CASSQDLRAFF. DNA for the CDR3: TGCGCCAGCAGCCAAGATTTGAGGGCTTTCTTT.

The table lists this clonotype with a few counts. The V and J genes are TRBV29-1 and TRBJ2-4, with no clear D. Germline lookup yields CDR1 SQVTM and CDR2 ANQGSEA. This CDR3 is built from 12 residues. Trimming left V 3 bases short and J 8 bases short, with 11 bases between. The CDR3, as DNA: TGCAGCGTTGAGGGTAGGGAAGACATTCAGTACTTC. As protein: CSVEGREDIQYF.

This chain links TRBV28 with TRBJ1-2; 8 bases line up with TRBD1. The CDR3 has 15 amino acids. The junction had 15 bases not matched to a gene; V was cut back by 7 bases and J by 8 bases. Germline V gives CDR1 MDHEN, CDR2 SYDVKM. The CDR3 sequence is CASISSGTGTVGYTF. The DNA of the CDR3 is TGTGCCAGCATCTCTTCCGGGACAGGCACTGTCGGCTACACCTTC.

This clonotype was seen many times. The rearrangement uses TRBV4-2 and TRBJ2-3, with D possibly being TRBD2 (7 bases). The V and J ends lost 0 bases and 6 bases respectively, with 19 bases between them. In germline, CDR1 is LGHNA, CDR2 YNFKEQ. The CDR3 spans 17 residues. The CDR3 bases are TGTGCCAGCAGCCAAGATGGTCGAGGGGGGGCAGCGGATACGCAGTATTTT. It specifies CASSQDGRGGAADTQYF.

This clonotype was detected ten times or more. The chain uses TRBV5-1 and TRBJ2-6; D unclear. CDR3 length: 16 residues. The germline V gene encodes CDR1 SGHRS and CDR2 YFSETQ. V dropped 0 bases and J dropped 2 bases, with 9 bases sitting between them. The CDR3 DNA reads TGCGCCAGCAGCTTGGTTGTCTCTCCTGGGGCCAACGTCCTGACTTTC. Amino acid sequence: CASSLVVSPGANVLTF.

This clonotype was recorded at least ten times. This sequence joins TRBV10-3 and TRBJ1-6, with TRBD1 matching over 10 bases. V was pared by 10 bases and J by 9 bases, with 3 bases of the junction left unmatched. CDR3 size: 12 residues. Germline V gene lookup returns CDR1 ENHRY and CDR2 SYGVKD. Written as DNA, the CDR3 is TGTGCCACCGGGACAGGGGTTTCACCCCTCCACTTT. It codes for CATGTGVSPLHF.

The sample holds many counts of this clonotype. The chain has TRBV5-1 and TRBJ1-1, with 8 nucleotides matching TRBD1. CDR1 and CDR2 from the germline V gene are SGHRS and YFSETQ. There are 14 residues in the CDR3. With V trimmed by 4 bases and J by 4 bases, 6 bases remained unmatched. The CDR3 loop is CASSLITGGTEAFF. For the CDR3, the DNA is TGCGCCAGCAGCCTAATAACAGGGGGCACTGAAGCTTTCTTT.